This section outlines one TCR beta chain sequence together with its context. The target antigen is unknown. The germline gives CDR1 SGHDT, CDR2 YYEEEE. The CDR3 consists of 15 residues. V was clipped by 3 bases and J by 7 bases; unmatched bases: 6. Although they were nominally healthy when sampled, donors likely had unrecorded immune exposures. PCR used 60 Vbeta primers and 13 Jbeta primers. Clones were sequenced by immunoSEQ multiplex PCR, and TCRdb holds only the in-frame ones, with some missing. Found here are roughly 150,000 clones, 55% to 85% of them singletons; the top ten hold approximately 2.1%. The data belong to a study of cytomegalovirus exposure and HLA in healthy donors. Study-wide points: A later analysis reportedly found fewer N-insertions in an Asian-associated ancestry cluster than the roughly 670-donor mean. In an earlier analysis, in about 530 donors, most V segments appeared productive either ~87% or ~30% of the time. The study listed approximately 170 cytomegalovirus-associated TCR beta chains.

Sequenced: PBMCs. This clonotype originated in a man aged 40-55 years in good health and CMV-seronegative. This sequence joins TRBV5-6 and TRBJ1-4; 10 bases fit TRBD1. CDR3 coding DNA: TGTGCCAGCAGCTCCGGGACAGGGGCTTCTGAAAAACTGTTTTTT. This translates into CASSSGTGASEKLFF.